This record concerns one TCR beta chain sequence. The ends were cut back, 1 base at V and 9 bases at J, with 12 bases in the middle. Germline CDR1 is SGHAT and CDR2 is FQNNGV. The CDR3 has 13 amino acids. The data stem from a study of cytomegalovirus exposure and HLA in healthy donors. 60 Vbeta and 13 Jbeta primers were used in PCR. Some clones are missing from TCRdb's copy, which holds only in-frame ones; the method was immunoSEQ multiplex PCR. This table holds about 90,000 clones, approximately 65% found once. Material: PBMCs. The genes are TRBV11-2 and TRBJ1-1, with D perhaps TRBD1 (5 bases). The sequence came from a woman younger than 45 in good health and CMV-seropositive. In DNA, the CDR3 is TGTGCCAGCAGCTTAGTAGTCAGGGCTAAAGCTTTCTTT. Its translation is CASSLVVRAKAFF.